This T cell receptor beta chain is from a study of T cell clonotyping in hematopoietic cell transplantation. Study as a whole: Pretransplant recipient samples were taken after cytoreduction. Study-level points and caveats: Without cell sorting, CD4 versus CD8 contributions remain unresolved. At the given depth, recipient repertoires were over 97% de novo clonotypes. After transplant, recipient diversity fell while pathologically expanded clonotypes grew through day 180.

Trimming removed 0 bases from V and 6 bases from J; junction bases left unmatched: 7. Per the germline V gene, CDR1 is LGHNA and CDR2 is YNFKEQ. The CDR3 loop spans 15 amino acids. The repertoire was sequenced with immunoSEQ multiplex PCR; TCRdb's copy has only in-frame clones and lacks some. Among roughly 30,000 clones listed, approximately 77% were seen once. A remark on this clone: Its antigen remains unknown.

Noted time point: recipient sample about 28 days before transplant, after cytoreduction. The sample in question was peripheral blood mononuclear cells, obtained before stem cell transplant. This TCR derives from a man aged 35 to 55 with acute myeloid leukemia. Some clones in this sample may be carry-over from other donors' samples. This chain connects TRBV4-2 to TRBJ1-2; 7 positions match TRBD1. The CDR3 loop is CASSQERTGWDGYTF. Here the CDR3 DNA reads TGTGCCAGCAGCCAAGAGAGGACAGGTTGGGATGGCTACACCTTC.